This T cell receptor beta chain was captured by sequencing in a study of blood T cell repertoires in COVID-19. Background on the study: The United States, Italy and Spain provided the acute and convalescent COVID-19 samples.

The CDR3 sequence is 12 residues long. V gave up 8 bases and J gave up 5 bases, with 12 bases separating them. In the original processing: Estimation of nucleated cell counts relied on the amplification of reference gene primers. Some clones are missing from TCRdb's copy, which holds only in-frame ones; the method was immunoSEQ multiplex PCR. V, J and clone size were drawn from that table, and D and trimming were deduced from the DNA. The data contain around 220,000 clones, about 91% of them seen just once; the ten biggest clones take up more than 1.4%. The TCR was taken from a man younger than 30 with active or convalescent COVID-19. V usage is TRBV12-3 or TRBV12-4 and J usage is TRBJ1-1, with D tentatively TRBD1 (6 bases). The source material was peripheral blood. The CDR3 DNA sequence: TGTGCCAGCGCCACGACAGGAACTGAAGCTTTCTTT. Amino acids: CASATTGTEAFF.